The sequence of this TCR beta chain was determined in a study of cytomegalovirus exposure and HLA in healthy donors. Study overall: Clustering assigned 81% of the approximately 400 genotyped donors to the Caucasian-associated ancestry cluster.

General study points: Analyzed later, association rates of TCRs varied across HLA loci, with DRB1 most and HLA-C fewest. Cytomegalovirus association was listed for about 160 TCR beta chains. Segments of the TCR beta V type were, in most cases, productive about 87% or about 30% of the time in an earlier analysis.

Concerning this clone itself: The antigen remains unidentified.

The PCR used 60 Vbeta and 13 Jbeta primers. Profiled with immunoSEQ multiplex PCR; TCRdb holds only in-frame clones, not every one. This sample has 150,000 to 200,000 clones, with nearly 80% found just once. CDR1 SGHDT and CDR2 YYEEEE come from the germline V gene. This CDR3 contains 13 residues. V was clipped by 4 bases and J by 3 bases; unmatched bases: 4. Material for sequencing was PBMCs. This receptor was taken from a young woman in good health and CMV-seropositive. The chain employs TRBV5-6 and TRBJ2-7; 7 nucleotides line up with TRBD1. The CDR3 nucleotides read TGTGCCAGCAGCGCCGGGACAGACTACGAGCAGTACTTC. Its protein is CASSAGTDYEQYF.